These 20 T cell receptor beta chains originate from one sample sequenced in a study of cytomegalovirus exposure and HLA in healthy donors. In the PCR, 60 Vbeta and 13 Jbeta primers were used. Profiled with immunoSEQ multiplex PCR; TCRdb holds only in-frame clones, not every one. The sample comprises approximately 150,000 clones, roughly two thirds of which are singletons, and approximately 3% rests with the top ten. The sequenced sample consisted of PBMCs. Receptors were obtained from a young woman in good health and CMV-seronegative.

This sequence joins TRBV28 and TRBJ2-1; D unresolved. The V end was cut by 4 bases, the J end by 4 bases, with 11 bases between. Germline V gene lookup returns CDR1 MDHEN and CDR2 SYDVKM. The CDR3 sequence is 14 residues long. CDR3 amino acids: CASSSKTNYNEQFF. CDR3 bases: TGTGCCAGCAGTTCTAAGACAAATTACAATGAGCAGTTCTTC.

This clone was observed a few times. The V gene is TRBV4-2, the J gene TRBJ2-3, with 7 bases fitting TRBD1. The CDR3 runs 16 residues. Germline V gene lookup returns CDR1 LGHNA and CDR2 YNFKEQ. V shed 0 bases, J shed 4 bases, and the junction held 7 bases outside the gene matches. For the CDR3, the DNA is TGTGCCAGCAGCCAAGATTTGAACAGGGGAGCAGATACGCAGTATTTT. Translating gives CASSQDLNRGADTQYF.

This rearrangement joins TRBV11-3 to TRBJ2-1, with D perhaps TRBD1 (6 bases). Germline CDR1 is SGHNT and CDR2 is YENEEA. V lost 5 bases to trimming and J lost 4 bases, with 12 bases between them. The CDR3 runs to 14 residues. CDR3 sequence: CASSPGTSYNEQFF. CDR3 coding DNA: TGTGCCAGCAGCCCCGGGACATCGTACAATGAGCAGTTCTTC.

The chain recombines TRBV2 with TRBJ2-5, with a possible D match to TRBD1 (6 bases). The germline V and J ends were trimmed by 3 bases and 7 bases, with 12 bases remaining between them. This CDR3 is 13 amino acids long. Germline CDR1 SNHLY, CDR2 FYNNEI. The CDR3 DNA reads TGTGCCAGCAGTGAGGCCAGGGGTGTGACCCAGTACTTC. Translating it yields CASSEARGVTQYF. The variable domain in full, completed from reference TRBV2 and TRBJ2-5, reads EPEVTQTPSHQVTQMGQEVILRCVPISNHLYFYWYRQILGQKVEFLVSFYNNEISEKSEIFDDQFSVERPDGSNFTLKIRSTKLEDSAMYFCASSEARGVTQYFGPGTRLLVL.

CDR3 residues: CASSLMVFGYEQYF. The CDR3 bases are TGCGCCAGCAGCTTGATGGTATTCGGCTACGAGCAGTACTTC. The chain combines TRBV5-1 with TRBJ2-7; D call uncertain. Trimming took 1 base from V and 3 from J, leaving 11 bases between them. This CDR3 has 14 amino acids. Per germline, CDR1 SGHRS and CDR2 YFSETQ.

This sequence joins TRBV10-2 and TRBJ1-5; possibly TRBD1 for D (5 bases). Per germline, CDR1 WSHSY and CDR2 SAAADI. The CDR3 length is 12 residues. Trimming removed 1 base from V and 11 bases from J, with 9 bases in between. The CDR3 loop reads CASSELGGSQHF. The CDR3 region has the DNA TGCGCCAGCAGTGAGTTGGGGGGGTCCCAGCATTTT.

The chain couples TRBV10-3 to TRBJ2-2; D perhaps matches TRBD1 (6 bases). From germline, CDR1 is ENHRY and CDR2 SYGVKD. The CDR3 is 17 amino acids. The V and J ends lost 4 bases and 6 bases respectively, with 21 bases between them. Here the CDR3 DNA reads TGTGCCATCAGTGCAATGACGACAACCCAGGGGCCCGGGGAGCTGTTTTTT. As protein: CAISAMTTTQGPGELFF.

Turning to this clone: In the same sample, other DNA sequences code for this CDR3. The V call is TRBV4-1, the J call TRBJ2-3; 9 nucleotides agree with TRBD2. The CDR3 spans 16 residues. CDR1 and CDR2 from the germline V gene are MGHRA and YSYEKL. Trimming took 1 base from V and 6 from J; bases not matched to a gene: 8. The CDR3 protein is CASSQGVAGGTDTQYF. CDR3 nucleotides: TGCGCCAGCAGCCAAGGAGTGGCGGGAGGGACGGATACGCAGTATTTT.

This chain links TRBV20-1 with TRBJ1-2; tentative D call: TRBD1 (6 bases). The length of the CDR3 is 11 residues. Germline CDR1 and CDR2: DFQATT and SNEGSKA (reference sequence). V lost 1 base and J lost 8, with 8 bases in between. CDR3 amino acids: CSARGGGGYTF. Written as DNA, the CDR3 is TGCAGTGCTAGAGGGGGGGGCGGCTACACCTTC.

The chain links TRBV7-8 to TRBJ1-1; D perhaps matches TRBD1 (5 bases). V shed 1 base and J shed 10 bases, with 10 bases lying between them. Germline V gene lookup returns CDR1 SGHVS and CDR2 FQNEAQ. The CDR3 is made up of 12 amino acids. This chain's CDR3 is CASSLEGALAFF. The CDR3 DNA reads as TGTGCCAGCAGCTTAGAAGGGGCACTAGCTTTCTTT. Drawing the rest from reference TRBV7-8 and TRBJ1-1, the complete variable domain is GAGVSQSPRYKVAKRGQDVALRCDPISGHVSLFWYQQALGQGPEFLTYFQNEAQLDKSGLPSDRFFAERPEGSVSTLKIQRTQQEDSAVYLCASSLEGALAFFGQGTRLTVV.

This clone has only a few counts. The CDR3 spells CAIIKNTGELFF. The CDR3 DNA is TGTGCCATCATCAAGAACACCGGGGAGCTGTTTTTT. This chain links TRBV10-3 with TRBJ2-2; no definite D call. Germline-derived CDR1 and CDR2 are ENHRY and SYGVKD. The CDR3 sequence is 12 residues long. V was shortened by 7 bases and J by 1 base, with 4 bases between the two germline ends.

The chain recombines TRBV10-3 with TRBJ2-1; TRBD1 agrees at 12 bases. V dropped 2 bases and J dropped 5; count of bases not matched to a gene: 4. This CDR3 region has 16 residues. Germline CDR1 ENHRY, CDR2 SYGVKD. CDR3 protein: CAISEPGQGAHNEQFF. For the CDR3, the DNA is TGTGCCATCAGTGAGCCGGGACAGGGGGCCCACAATGAGCAGTTCTTC.

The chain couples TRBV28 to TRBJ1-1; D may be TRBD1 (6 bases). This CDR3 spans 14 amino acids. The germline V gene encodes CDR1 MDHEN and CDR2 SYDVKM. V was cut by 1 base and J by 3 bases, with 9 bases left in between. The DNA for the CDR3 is TGTGCCAGCAGTTTATCTCAGGGGCACACTGAAGCTTTCTTT. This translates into CASSLSQGHTEAFF.

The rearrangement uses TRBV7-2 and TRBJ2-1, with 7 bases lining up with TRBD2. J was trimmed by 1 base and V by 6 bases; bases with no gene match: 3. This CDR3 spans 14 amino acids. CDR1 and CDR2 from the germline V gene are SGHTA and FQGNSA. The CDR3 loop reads CASRFGGSYNEQFF. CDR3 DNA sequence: TGTGCCAGCAGGTTCGGGGGGTCCTACAATGAGCAGTTCTTC. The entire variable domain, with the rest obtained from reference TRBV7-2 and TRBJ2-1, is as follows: GAGVSQSPSNKVTEKGKDVELRCDPISGHTALYWYRQSLGQGLEFLIYFQGNSAPDKSGLPSDRFSAERTGGSVSTLTIQRTQQEDSAVYLCASRFGGSYNEQFFGPGTRLTVL.

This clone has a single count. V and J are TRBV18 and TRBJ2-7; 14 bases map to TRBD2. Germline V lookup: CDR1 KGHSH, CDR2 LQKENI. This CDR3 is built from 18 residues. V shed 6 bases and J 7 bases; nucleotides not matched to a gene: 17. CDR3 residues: CASSPGVESGLAGVEQYF. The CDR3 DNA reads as TGTGCCAGCTCGCCGGGGGTGGAGTCGGGACTAGCGGGAGTTGAGCAGTACTTC. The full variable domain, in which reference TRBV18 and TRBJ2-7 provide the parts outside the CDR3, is NAGVMQNPRHLVRRRGQEARLRCSPMKGHSHVYWYRQLPEEGLKFMVYLQKENIIDESGMPKERFSAEFPKEGPSILRIQQVVRGDSAAYFCASSPGVESGLAGVEQYFGPGTRLTVT.

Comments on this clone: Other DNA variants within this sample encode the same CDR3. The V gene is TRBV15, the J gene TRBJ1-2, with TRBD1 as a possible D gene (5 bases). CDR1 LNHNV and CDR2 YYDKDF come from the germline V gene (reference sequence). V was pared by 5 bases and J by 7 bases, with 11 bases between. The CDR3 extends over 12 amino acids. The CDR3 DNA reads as TGTGCCACCAGCGGCAGGGAACGTGGCTACACCTTC. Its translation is CATSGRERGYTF.

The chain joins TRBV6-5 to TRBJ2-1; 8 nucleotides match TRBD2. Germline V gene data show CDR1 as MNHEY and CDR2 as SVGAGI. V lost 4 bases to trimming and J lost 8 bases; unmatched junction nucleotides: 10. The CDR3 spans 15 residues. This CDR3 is CASSFQGTRTYEQFF. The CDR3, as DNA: TGTGCCAGCAGTTTCCAAGGGACTAGGACCTATGAGCAGTTCTTC.

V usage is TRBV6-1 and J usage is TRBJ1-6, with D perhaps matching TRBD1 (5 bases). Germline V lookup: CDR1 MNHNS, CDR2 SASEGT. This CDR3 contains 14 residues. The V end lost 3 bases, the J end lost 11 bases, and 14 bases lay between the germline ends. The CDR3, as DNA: TGTGCCAGCAGTGACGGAGGGGTTGAGACACCCCTCCACTTT. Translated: CASSDGGVETPLHF.

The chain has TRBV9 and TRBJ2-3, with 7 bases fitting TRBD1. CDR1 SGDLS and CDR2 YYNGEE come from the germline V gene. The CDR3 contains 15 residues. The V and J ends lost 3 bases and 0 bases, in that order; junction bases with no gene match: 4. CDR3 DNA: TGTGCCAGCAGCGGGACAGGATATAGCACAGATACGCAGTATTTT. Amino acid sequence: CASSGTGYSTDTQYF. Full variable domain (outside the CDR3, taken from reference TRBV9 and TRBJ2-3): DSGVTQTPKHLITATGQRVTLRCSPRSGDLSVYWYQQSLDQGLQFLIQYYNGEERAKGNILERFSAQQFPDLHSELNLSSLELGDSALYFCASSGTGYSTDTQYFGPGTRLTVL.

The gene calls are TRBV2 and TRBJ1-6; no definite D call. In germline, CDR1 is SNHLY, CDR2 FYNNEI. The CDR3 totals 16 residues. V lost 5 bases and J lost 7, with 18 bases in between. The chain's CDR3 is CASSQASIELNSPLHF. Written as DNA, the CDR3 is TGTGCCAGCAGTCAGGCCTCCATTGAGTTAAATTCACCCCTCCACTTT.